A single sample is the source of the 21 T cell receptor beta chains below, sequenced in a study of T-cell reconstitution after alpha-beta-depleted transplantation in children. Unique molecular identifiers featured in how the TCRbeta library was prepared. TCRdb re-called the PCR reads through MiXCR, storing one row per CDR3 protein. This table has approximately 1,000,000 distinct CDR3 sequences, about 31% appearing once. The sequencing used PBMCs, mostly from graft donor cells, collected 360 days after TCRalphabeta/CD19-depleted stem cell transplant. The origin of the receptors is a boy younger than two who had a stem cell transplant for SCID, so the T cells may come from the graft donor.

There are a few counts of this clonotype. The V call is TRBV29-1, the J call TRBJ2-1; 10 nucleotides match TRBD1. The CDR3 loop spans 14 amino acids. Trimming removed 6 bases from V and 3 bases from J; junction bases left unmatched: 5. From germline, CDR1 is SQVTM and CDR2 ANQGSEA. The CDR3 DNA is TGCAGCGTCGCCCGGGACAGGGGCTACAATGAGCAGTTCTTC. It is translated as CSVARDRGYNEQFF.

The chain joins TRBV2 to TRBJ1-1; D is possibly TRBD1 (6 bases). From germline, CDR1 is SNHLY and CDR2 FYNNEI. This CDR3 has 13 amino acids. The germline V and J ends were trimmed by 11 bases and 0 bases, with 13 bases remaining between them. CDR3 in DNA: TGTGCCTATCGAGGACAGTTGAACACTGAAGCTTTCTTT. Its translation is CAYRGQLNTEAFF. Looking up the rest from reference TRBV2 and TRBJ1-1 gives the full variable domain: EPEVTQTPSHQVTQMGQEVILRCVPISNHLYFYWYRQILGQKVEFLVSFYNNEISEKSEIFDDQFSVERPDGSNFTLKIRSTKLEDSAMYFCAYRGQLNTEAFFGQGTRLTVV.

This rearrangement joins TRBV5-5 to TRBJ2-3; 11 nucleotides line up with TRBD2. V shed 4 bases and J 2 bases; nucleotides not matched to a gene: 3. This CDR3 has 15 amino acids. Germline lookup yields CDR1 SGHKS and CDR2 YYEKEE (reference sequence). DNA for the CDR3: TGTGCCAGCAGCATACTAGCGGGGGCCACAGATACGCAGTATTTT. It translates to CASSILAGATDTQYF. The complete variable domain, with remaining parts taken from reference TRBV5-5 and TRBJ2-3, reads DAGVTQSPTHLIKTRGQQVTLRCSPISGHKSVSWYQQVLGQGPQFIFQYYEKEERGRGNFPDRFSARQFPNYSSELNVNALLLGDSALYLCASSILAGATDTQYFGPGTRLTVL.

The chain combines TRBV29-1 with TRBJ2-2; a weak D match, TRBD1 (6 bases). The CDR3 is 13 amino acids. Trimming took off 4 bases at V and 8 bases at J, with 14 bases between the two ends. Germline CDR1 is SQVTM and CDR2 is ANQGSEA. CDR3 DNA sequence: TGCAGCGTTGTGGGTCAGGGGCTTGGGGAGCTGTTTTTT. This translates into CSVVGQGLGELFF.

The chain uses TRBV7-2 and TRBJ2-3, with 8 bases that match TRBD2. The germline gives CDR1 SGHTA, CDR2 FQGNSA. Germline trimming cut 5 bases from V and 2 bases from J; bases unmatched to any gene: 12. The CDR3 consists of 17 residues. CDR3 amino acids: CASSPAGLGKFTDTQYF. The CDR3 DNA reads TGTGCCAGCAGCCCAGCGGGACTAGGAAAGTTCACAGATACGCAGTATTTT.

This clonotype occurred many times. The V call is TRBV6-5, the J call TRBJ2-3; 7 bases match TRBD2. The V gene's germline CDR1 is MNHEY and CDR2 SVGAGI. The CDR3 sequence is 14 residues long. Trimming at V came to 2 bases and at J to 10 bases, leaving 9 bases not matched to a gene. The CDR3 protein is CASSYTLASGAQYF. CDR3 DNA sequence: TGTGCCAGCAGTTACACCCTCGCCAGCGGGGCGCAGTATTTT.

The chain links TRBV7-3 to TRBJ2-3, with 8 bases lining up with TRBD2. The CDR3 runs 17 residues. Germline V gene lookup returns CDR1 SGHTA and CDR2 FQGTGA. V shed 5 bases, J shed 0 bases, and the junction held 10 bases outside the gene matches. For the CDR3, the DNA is TGTGCCAGCAGCCGTTACGGGGGCGGGGGGAGCACAGATACGCAGTATTTT. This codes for CASSRYGGGGSTDTQYF.

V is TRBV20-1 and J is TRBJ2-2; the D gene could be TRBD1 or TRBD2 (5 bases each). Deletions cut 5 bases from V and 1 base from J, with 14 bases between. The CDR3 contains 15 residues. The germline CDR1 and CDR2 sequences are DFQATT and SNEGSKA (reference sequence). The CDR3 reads CSAAKGRRNTGELFF. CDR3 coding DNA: TGCAGTGCTGCAAAGGGACGGCGGAACACCGGGGAGCTGTTTTTT.

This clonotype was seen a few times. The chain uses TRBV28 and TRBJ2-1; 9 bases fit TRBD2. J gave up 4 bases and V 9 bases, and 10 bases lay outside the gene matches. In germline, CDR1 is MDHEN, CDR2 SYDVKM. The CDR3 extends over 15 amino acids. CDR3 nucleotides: TGTGCCAGTAAAGGGTCTAGCGGGGCTTACAATGAGCAGTTCTTC. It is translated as CASKGSSGAYNEQFF.

The CDR3 loop reads CSATEDRGNGYTF. The DNA of the CDR3 is TGCAGTGCTACCGAGGACAGGGGGAACGGCTACACCTTC. This chain joins TRBV20-1 and TRBJ1-2, with 10 bases matching TRBD1. The germline CDR1 and CDR2 sequences are DFQATT and SNEGSKA (reference sequence). V lost 4 bases to trimming and J lost 8 bases; unmatched junction nucleotides: 7. This CDR3 contains 13 residues.

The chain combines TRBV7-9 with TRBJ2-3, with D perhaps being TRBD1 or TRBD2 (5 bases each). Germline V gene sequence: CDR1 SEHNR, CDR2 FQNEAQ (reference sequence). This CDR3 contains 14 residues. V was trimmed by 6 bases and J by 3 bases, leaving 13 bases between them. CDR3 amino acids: CASRPGPRTDTQYF. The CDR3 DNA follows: TGTGCCAGCAGACCGGGACCTCGGACAGATACGCAGTATTTT. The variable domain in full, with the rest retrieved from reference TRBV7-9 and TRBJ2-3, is DTGVSQNPRHKITKRGQNVTFRCDPISEHNRLYWYRQTLGQGPEFLTYFQNEAQLEKSRLLSDRFSAERPKGSFSTLEIQRTEQGDSAMYLCASRPGPRTDTQYFGPGTRLTVL.

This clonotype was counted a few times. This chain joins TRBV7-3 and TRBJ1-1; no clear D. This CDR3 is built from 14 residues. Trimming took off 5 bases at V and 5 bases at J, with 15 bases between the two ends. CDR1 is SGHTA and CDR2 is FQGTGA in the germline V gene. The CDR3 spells CASSPDGVSTEAFF. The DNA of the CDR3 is TGTGCCAGCAGCCCCGACGGGGTTTCGACTGAAGCTTTCTTT.

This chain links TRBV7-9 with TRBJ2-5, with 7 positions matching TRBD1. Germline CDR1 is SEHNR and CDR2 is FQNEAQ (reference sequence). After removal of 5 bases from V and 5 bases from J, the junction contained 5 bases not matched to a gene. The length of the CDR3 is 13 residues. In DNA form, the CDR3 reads TGTGCCAGCAGCCATTACAGGGGTGAGACCCAGTACTTC. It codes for CASSHYRGETQYF.

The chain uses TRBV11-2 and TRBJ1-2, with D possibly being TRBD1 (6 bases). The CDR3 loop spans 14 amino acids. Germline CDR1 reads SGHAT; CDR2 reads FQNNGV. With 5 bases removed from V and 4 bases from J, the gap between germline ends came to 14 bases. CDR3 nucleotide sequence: TGTGCCAGCAGCCCGTTTACAGGGAGCTATGGCTACACCTTC. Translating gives CASSPFTGSYGYTF.

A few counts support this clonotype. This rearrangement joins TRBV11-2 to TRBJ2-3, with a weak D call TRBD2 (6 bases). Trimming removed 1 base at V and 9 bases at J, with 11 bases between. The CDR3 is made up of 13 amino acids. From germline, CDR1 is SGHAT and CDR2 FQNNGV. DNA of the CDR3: TGTGCCAGCAGCTTAGGGGCGGGAAACACGCAGTATTTT. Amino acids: CASSLGAGNTQYF.

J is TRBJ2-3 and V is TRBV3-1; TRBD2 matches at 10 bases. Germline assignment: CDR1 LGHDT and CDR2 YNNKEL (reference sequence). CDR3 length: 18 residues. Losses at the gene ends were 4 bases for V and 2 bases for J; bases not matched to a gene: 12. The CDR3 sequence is CASSPPWATSGYTDTQYF. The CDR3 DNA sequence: TGTGCCAGCAGCCCCCCGTGGGCGACTAGCGGGTACACAGATACGCAGTATTTT.

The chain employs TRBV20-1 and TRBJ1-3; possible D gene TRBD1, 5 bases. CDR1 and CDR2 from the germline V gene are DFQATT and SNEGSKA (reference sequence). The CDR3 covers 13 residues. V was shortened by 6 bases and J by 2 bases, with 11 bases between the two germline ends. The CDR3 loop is CSASKGPGNTIYF. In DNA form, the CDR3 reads TGCAGTGCGAGCAAGGGGCCTGGAAACACCATATATTTT.

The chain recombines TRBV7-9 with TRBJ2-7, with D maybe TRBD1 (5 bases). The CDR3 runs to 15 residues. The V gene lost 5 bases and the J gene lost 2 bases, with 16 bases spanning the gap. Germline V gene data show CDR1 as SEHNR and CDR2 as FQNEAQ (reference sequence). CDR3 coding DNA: TGTGCCAGCAGCCGACGACAGACCGAAACCTACGAGCAGTACTTC. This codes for CASSRRQTETYEQYF.

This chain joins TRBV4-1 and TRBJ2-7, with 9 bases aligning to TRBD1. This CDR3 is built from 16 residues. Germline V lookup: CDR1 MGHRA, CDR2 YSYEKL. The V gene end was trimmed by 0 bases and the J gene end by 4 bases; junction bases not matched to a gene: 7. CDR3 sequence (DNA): TGCGCCAGCAGCCAAGATCAGGACAGGGGACTTTACGAGCAGTACTTC. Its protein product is CASSQDQDRGLYEQYF.

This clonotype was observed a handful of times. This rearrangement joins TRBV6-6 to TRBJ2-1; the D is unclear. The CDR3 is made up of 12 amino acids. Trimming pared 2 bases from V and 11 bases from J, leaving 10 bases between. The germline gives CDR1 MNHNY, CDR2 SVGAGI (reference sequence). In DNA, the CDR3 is TGTGCCAGCAGTTACGGTGCAACTCAGCAGTTCTTC. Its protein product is CASSYGATQQFF.

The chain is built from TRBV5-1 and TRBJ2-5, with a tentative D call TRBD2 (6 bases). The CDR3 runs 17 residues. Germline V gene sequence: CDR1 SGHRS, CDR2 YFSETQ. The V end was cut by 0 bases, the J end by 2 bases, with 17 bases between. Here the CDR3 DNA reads TGCGCCAGCAGCTTGGCCCCCTGGACTACTCAGCAAGAGACCCAGTACTTC. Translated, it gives CASSLAPWTTQQETQYF. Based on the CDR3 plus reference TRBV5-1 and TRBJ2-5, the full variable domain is KAGVTQTPRYLIKTRGQQVTLSCSPISGHRSVSWYQQTPGQGLQFLFEYFSETQRNKGNFPGRFSGRQFSNSRSEMNVSTLELGDSALYLCASSLAPWTTQQETQYFGPGTRLLVL.